A selection of T cell receptor beta chains follows, all from one sample in a study of OX40 agonist ivuxolimab in advanced cancers. Produced via immunoSEQ multiplex PCR; TCRdb's table is partial and in-frame only. The data contain about 76,000 clones, about 85% of them singletons. The material was CD4+ or CD8+ T cells sorted from blood, obtained in a trial of the OX40 agonist ivuxolimab. The receptors were sampled from an adult with an advanced solid tumor such as melanoma, head and neck, liver or kidney cancer. Both conserved end residues are part of each CDR3. Fields, in order: J gene, D gene, clone size, V gene, CDR3 DNA, CDR3 protein. D genes are given only for firm matches. Clone size appears in some rows only: once, few, many, or a class for an expanded clone.

J: TRBJ2-7
D: NA
size: NA
V: TRBV30
DNA: TGTGCCTGGGGTGGATGGGGGGCCATGGGTCCCTACGAGCAGTACTTC
CDR3: CAWGGWGAMGPYEQYF

J: TRBJ2-5
D: NA
size: NA
V: TRBV18
DNA: TGTGCCAGCTCACCAGGGCCAGGGTTGGGGCAAGAGACCCAGTACTTC
CDR3: CASSPGPGLGQETQYF

J: TRBJ2-5
D: NA
size: NA
V: TRBV7-2
DNA: TGTGCCAGCAGCTTATGGCGCGGGCAGGGTGGGACCCAGTACTTC
CDR3: CASSLWRGQGGTQYF

J: TRBJ1-1
D: NA
size: once
V: TRBV4-1
DNA: TGCGCCAGCAGCCAACGGGGAGGCACTGAAGCTTTCTTT
CDR3: CASSQRGGTEAFF

J: TRBJ1-1
D: NA
size: few
V: TRBV27
DNA: TGTGCCAGCAGTTCAGTAGGGGGAATCGCTTTCTTT
CDR3: CASSSVGGIAFF

J: TRBJ1-1
D: NA
size: NA
V: TRBV18
DNA: TGTGCCAGCTCAAACGCAGGGGCTGAAGCTTTCTTT
CDR3: CASSNAGAEAFF

J: TRBJ1-2
D: NA
size: NA
V: TRBV9
DNA: TGTGCCAGCAGCAGCAGCATAAACAGGCGATCGGCCTATGGCTACACCTTC
CDR3: CASSSSINRRSAYGYTF

J: TRBJ2-7
D: NA
size: NA
V: TRBV2
DNA: TGTGCCAGCAGTGTAGACAGCCCGTCCTACGAGCAGTACTTC
CDR3: CASSVDSPSYEQYF

J: TRBJ1-5
D: NA
size: NA
V: TRBV30
DNA: TGTGCCTGGGGAGGGGGGGGAAATCAGCCCCAGCATTTT
CDR3: CAWGGGGNQPQHF

J: TRBJ1-6
D: NA
size: once
V: TRBV27
DNA: TGTGCCAGCAAAGGGTTCGGAAAGACGCACGGTACTTCTTCACCCCTCCACTTT
CDR3: CASKGFGKTHGTSSPLHF

J: TRBJ1-1
D: NA
size: NA
V: TRBV4-2
DNA: TGTGCCAGCAGCCAAGGGCCCATGAACACTGAAGCTTTCTTT
CDR3: CASSQGPMNTEAFF

J: TRBJ1-4
D: NA
size: few
V: TRBV7-9
DNA: TGTGCCAGCAGCTTAGCAGTGGCAGGGAGTGAAAAACTGTTTTTT
CDR3: CASSLAVAGSEKLFF

J: TRBJ1-3
D: NA
size: NA
V: TRBV5-1
DNA: TGCGCCAGCAGCTTGGGGGGGCAAAGAAACACCATATATTTT
CDR3: CASSLGGQRNTIYF

J: TRBJ1-1
D: NA
size: NA
V: TRBV6-5
DNA: TGTGCCGGCAGTTACGGGGCCCTTATGGCTGAAGCTTTCTTT
CDR3: CAGSYGALMAEAFF

J: TRBJ1-2
D: NA
size: NA
V: TRBV2
DNA: TGTGCCAGCAGGAAGGGGGGGGAGGACTATGGCTACACCTTC
CDR3: CASRKGGEDYGYTF

J: TRBJ1-2
D: NA
size: NA
V: TRBV28
DNA: TGTGCCGCGCTCACGGCAGGGGAGGGCTACACCTTC
CDR3: CAALTAGEGYTF

J: TRBJ2-2
D: TRBD2
size: NA
V: TRBV7-3
DNA: TGTGCCAGCAGCCCCAATTTAGCGGGGAACACCGGGGAGCTGTTTTTT
CDR3: CASSPNLAGNTGELFF

J: TRBJ2-1
D: TRBD2
size: NA
V: TRBV9
DNA: TGTGCCAGCAGCCCGTTGGGTAGCGGGCCATACAATGAGCAGTTCTTC
CDR3: CASSPLGSGPYNEQFF

J: TRBJ1-1
D: TRBD1
size: NA
V: TRBV6-4
DNA: TGTGCCAGCAGTTACTTCCGCAGGGGGTTCGGTGAAGCTTTCTTT
CDR3: CASSYFRRGFGEAFF

J: TRBJ1-1
D: TRBD1
size: NA
V: TRBV5-4
DNA: TGTGCCAGCAGCCAGGGGGGGGCAGGGTCCACTGAAGCTTTCTTT
CDR3: CASSQGGAGSTEAFF

J: TRBJ2-6
D: NA
size: NA
V: TRBV7-2
DNA: TGTGCCAGCAGTTCCAGGGCGCCCGGGGCCAACGTCCTGACTTTC
CDR3: CASSSRAPGANVLTF

J: TRBJ2-5
D: NA
size: NA
V: TRBV9
DNA: TGTGCCAGCAGCGTAGCGGGGGTTGAGACCCAGTACTTC
CDR3: CASSVAGVETQYF

J: TRBJ2-3
D: NA
size: NA
V: TRBV19
DNA: TGTGCCAGTAGTATCGACAGGCCCACAGATACGCAGTATTTT
CDR3: CASSIDRPTDTQYF

J: TRBJ2-2
D: NA
size: once
V: TRBV7-3
DNA: TGTGCCAGCAGCCGCCGAGGGCCTCCCCCCTTAAACACCGGGGAGCTGTTTTTT
CDR3: CASSRRGPPPLNTGELFF

J: TRBJ1-4
D: TRBD1
size: NA
V: TRBV5-1
DNA: TGCGCCAGCAGCCCCGGGACAGGGGCAGAAAAACTGTTTTTT
CDR3: CASSPGTGAEKLFF

J: TRBJ2-7
D: TRBD2
size: once
V: TRBV7-2
DNA: TGTGCCAGCAGCACAAGGACTAGCGGGATTCGGGACGAGCAGTACTTC
CDR3: CASSTRTSGIRDEQYF

J: TRBJ2-5
D: NA
size: NA
V: TRBV7-8
DNA: TGTGCCAGTCGACATTCCCAAGAGACCCAGTACTTC
CDR3: CASRHSQETQYF